The 30 T cell receptor beta chains below come from one sample, sequenced in a study of OX40 agonist ivuxolimab in advanced cancers. The library came from the immunoSEQ multiplex PCR assay. TCRdb limited this immuneACCESS table to in-frame rearrangements with V and J called. A share of clones is missing; checked studies link under half to unresolved V genes, and the rest is unexplained. The sample table holds some 45,000 clones, of which 86% were seen once. The top ten clonotypes cover about 13% of the sample. Sequencing was performed on CD4+ or CD8+ T cells sorted from blood, taken in a trial of the OX40 agonist ivuxolimab. The origin of the receptors is an adult with an advanced solid tumor such as melanoma, head and neck, liver or kidney cancer.

The CDR3 sequence: CASSLDTSVADTQYF. Written as DNA, the CDR3 is TGTGCCAGCAGCTTAGATACTAGCGTAGCAGATACGCAGTATTTT. The rearrangement links TRBV13 to TRBJ2-3, with 7 bases that match TRBD2. The ends lost 1 base at V and 4 bases at J; junction bases unmatched: 5. Germline CDR1 and CDR2: PRHDT and FYEKMQ (reference sequence). The CDR3 consists of 15 residues.

Here the CDR3 reads CASSSAGGAFNYGYTF. CDR3 nucleotides: TGTGCCAGCAGCTCGGCGGGTGGAGCGTTTAACTATGGCTACACCTTC. The chain couples TRBV7-8 to TRBJ1-2; D gene unclear. Germline V gene data show CDR1 as SGHVS and CDR2 as FQNEAQ. The CDR3 spans 16 residues. Trimming left V 4 bases short and J 1 base short, with 16 bases between.

The chain is built from TRBV4-1 and TRBJ1-1, with D tentatively TRBD1 (6 bases). The length of the CDR3 is 13 residues. Germline values: CDR1 MGHRA, CDR2 YSYEKL. The germline V and J ends were trimmed by 2 bases and 8 bases, with 12 bases remaining between them. The CDR3 spells CASSQQQGDEAFF. DNA of the CDR3: TGCGCCAGCAGCCAACAACAGGGAGACGAAGCTTTCTTT.

The chain carries TRBV13 and TRBJ2-5; 10 bases match TRBD1. The J call may be wrong; the DNA end is better matched by TRBJ2-7. The CDR3 consists of 15 residues. Germline values: CDR1 PRHDT, CDR2 FYEKMQ (reference sequence). CDR3 bases: TGTGCCAGCAGCTCCCCGGACAGGGGGGTCTACGAGCAGTACTTC. This sequence encodes CASSSPDRGVYEQYF.

In DNA form, the CDR3 reads TGTGCCAGCAGCAGACAGGGCGGAAAGGGTGGCTACACCTTC. It encodes CASSRQGGKGGYTF. The chain joins TRBV6-5 to TRBJ1-2, with 7 bases lining up with TRBD1. After removal of 6 bases from V and 7 bases from J, the junction contained 11 bases not matched to a gene. The CDR3 has 14 residues. Germline CDR1 and CDR2: MNHEY and SVGAGI.

About this clone: A much larger clone lies one base from this, so it may be a read error. The V call is TRBV10-3, the J call TRBJ2-7; 9 positions match TRBD1. This CDR3 has 13 residues. Germline values: CDR1 ENHRY, CDR2 SYGVKD. CDR3 protein: CASSSGTGYEQYF. DNA for the CDR3: TGTGCCAGCAGTTCCGGGACAGGGTACGAGCAGTACTTC.

Comments on this clone: The same CDR3 can be traced to other DNA sequences in this sample. The chain joins TRBV6-5 to TRBJ2-1; 7 bases fit TRBD1. The trim removed 7 bases at V and 7 bases at J, leaving 4 bases unmatched. Germline CDR1 MNHEY, CDR2 SVGAGI. CDR3 length equals 12 residues. DNA for the CDR3: TGTGCCAGCACCCAGGGGGAAAATGAGCAGTTCTTC. Protein product: CASTQGENEQFF.

The gene calls are TRBV9 and TRBJ2-7; TRBD1 matches 7 bases. With 3 bases clipped from V and 4 bases from J, the junction kept 4 bases outside the gene matches. Germline CDR1 reads SGDLS; CDR2 reads YYNGEE. The CDR3 is 13 amino acids. DNA for the CDR3: TGTGCCAGCAGCGCCGGGACAGCTTACGAGCAGTACTTC. It encodes CASSAGTAYEQYF.

This clone was counted once. The CDR3 loop is CASSYVRGIAFF. The CDR3 bases are TGTGCCAGCAGTTACGTAAGGGGTATAGCTTTCTTT. The rearrangement links TRBV6-5 to TRBJ1-1, with a tentative D call TRBD1 (5 bases). Germline-derived CDR1 and CDR2 are MNHEY and SVGAGI. Trimming removed 2 bases at V and 10 bases at J, with 11 bases between. The CDR3 consists of 12 residues.

Worth noting for this clone: The junction departs from germline at one end; a sequencing error may be responsible. This rearrangement joins TRBV27 to TRBJ1-2; 9 bases line up with TRBD1. Germline loops: CDR1 MNHEY, CDR2 SMNVEV (reference sequence). This CDR3 comprises 12 residues. Written as DNA, the CDR3 is TGTGCCAGCAGTACCGGGACAGGGCAGGTGGCCTTC. This translates into CASSTGTGQVAF.

The rearrangement links TRBV5-1 to TRBJ2-3; D unresolved. The CDR3 loop spans 13 amino acids. The V and J ends lost 4 bases and 0 bases respectively, with 6 bases between them. Germline assignment: CDR1 SGHRS and CDR2 YFSETQ. This CDR3 is CASSISSTDTQYF. The CDR3 nucleotides read TGCGCCAGCAGCATCTCTAGCACAGATACGCAGTATTTT. Combining the CDR3 with reference TRBV5-1 and TRBJ2-3 gives the whole variable domain KAGVTQTPRYLIKTRGQQVTLSCSPISGHRSVSWYQQTPGQGLQFLFEYFSETQRNKGNFPGRFSGRQFSNSRSEMNVSTLELGDSALYLCASSISSTDTQYFGPGTRLTVL.

The J gene is TRBJ2-3, the V gene TRBV4-3; D gene unclear. The ends were cut back, 2 bases at V and 2 bases at J, with 17 bases in the middle. Per germline, CDR1 LGHNA and CDR2 YSLEER. The CDR3 is 17 residues long. The CDR3: CASSQLARGPITDTQYF. CDR3 DNA sequence: TGCGCCAGCAGCCAACTTGCCAGAGGTCCAATCACAGATACGCAGTATTTT.

The chain carries TRBV25-1 and TRBJ2-2; possibly TRBD1 or TRBD2 for D (5 bases each). The germline V gene has CDR1 MGHDK and CDR2 SYGVNS. The CDR3 covers 13 residues. V was pared by 7 bases and J by 7 bases, with 13 bases between. This chain's CDR3 is CASTPRGYGELFF. The CDR3 bases are TGTGCCAGCACCCCACGGGGCTACGGGGAGCTGTTTTTT.

The chain recombines TRBV27 with TRBJ2-7; no reliable D call. Trimming took off 5 bases at V and 2 bases at J, with 10 bases between the two ends. CDR1 MNHEY and CDR2 SMNVEV come from the germline V gene (reference sequence). The CDR3 length is 13 residues. CDR3 coding DNA: TGTGCCAGCAGTGTCAGTCCCCCCTACGAGCAGTACTTC. It is translated as CASSVSPPYEQYF.

In this sample, this clone turned up a few times. The rearrangement links TRBV6-5 to TRBJ2-7; maybe TRBD2 (5 bases). Trimming pared 7 bases from V and 5 bases from J, leaving 12 bases between. CDR3 length equals 12 residues. Germline CDR1 is MNHEY and CDR2 is SVGAGI. CDR3 nucleotides: TGTGCCAGCAACGGGATCGCGGACGAGCAGTACTTC. Its translation is CASNGIADEQYF.

V is TRBV11-2 and J is TRBJ2-3, with D perhaps matching TRBD2 (6 bases). The CDR3 runs 16 residues. From germline, CDR1 is SGHAT and CDR2 FQNNGV. Trimming pared 5 bases from V and 6 bases from J, leaving 21 bases between. CDR3 nucleotides: TGTGCCAGCAGCCAAGGGGTTCAGACTAGTTCGGATACGCAGTATTTT. It specifies CASSQGVQTSSDTQYF.

CDR3 in DNA: TGTGCCAGCAGCCCATCGTCTTTCTTT. Translated: CASSPSSFF. V is TRBV11-2 and J is TRBJ1-1; D not resolved. The germline CDR1 and CDR2 sequences are SGHAT and FQNNGV. The V end was cut by 5 bases, the J end by 12 bases, with 7 bases between. This CDR3 comprises 9 residues.

The rearrangement joins TRBV9 to TRBJ2-2; 7 bases are shared with TRBD1. J was trimmed by 1 base and V by 4 bases; bases with no gene match: 4. The CDR3 loop spans 15 amino acids. Germline V lookup: CDR1 SGDLS, CDR2 YYNGEE. CDR3 amino acids: CASSPWTGNTGELFF. Written as DNA, the CDR3 is TGTGCCAGCAGCCCTTGGACAGGGAACACCGGGGAGCTGTTTTTT.

The chain links TRBV9 to TRBJ2-1; perhaps TRBD1 as D (6 bases). CDR1 and CDR2 from the germline V gene are SGDLS and YYNGEE. Trimming took off 2 bases at V and 3 bases at J, with 12 bases between the two ends. The CDR3 is made up of 15 amino acids. The CDR3 DNA follows: TGTGCCAGCAGCGTGGGGGCTTCGTTCTACAATGAGCAGTTCTTC. This encodes CASSVGASFYNEQFF.

The chain is built from TRBV7-6 and TRBJ1-1, with D possibly TRBD1 on 6 matching bases. The CDR3 consists of 13 residues. Germline CDR1 reads SGHVS; CDR2 reads FNYEAQ. V lost 5 bases to trimming and J lost 11 bases, with 18 bases between them. The CDR3 DNA is TGTGCCAGCAGCATGAGACAGGAGGGGAGTGCTTTCTTT. Amino acids: CASSMRQEGSAFF.

V usage is TRBV28 and J usage is TRBJ2-7, with D perhaps TRBD1 (5 bases). The CDR3 consists of 12 residues. Trimming shortened V by 6 bases and J by 4 bases, and 10 bases separated the two germline ends. CDR1 is MDHEN, CDR2 SYDVKM, per germline. This chain's CDR3 is CASRETAYEQYF. For the CDR3, the DNA is TGTGCCAGCAGGGAGACAGCTTACGAGCAGTACTTC. The whole variable domain, filled in from reference TRBV28 and TRBJ2-7, reads DVKVTQSSRYLVKRTGEKVFLECVQDMDHENMFWYRQDPGLGLRLIYFSYDVKMKEKGDIPEGYSVSREKKERFSLILESASTNQTSMYLCASRETAYEQYFGPGTRLTVT.

This chain joins TRBV28 and TRBJ1-2, with a possible D match to TRBD1 (6 bases). Looked up from germline, CDR1 is MDHEN and CDR2 is SYDVKM. The CDR3 contains 12 residues. V lost 7 bases, J lost 6 bases, and 12 bases lay in between. CDR3 nucleotides: TGTGCCAGCACCCCAGGGGTGCATGGCTACACCTTC. Translating it yields CASTPGVHGYTF.

V usage is TRBV9 and J usage is TRBJ2-3; D is unclear. Germline V CDR1 and CDR2: SGDLS, YYNGEE. The CDR3 is made up of 13 amino acids. V was trimmed by 4 bases and J by 6 bases, leaving 12 bases between them. CDR3 loop: CASSLWSRDTQYF. In DNA form, the CDR3 reads TGTGCCAGCAGCCTTTGGTCGCGCGATACGCAGTATTTT.

The chain has TRBV11-2 and TRBJ1-2, with 8 nucleotides matching TRBD1. CDR3 size: 18 residues. The junction had 13 bases not matched to a gene; V was cut back by 3 bases and J by 1 base. The V gene's germline CDR1 is SGHAT and CDR2 FQNNGV. The CDR3 loop is CASSFPFRSGGDNYGYTF. The CDR3 region has the DNA TGTGCCAGCAGCTTCCCCTTCCGCTCAGGGGGCGATAACTATGGCTACACCTTC.

This clone was picked up a small number of times. The chain has TRBV9 and TRBJ1-5; the D gene is possibly TRBD1 (5 bases). CDR3 size: 15 residues. Trimming stripped 1 base from V and 6 bases from J, with 14 bases between. CDR1 is SGDLS and CDR2 is YYNGEE in the germline V gene. The CDR3 sequence is CASSVSWGGSQPQHF. CDR3 sequence (DNA): TGTGCCAGCAGCGTAAGTTGGGGGGGGAGTCAGCCCCAGCATTTT.

V and J are TRBV19 and TRBJ1-2, with 9 positions matching TRBD1. The CDR3 runs 13 residues. The germline V gene encodes CDR1 LNHDA and CDR2 SQIVND (reference sequence). V shed 5 bases and J 8 bases; nucleotides not matched to a gene: 6. The DNA of the CDR3 is TGTGCCAGTAGTGAATGGACAGGGGACGGCTACACCTTC. Residues: CASSEWTGDGYTF.

This chain connects TRBV9 to TRBJ1-1; D remains ambiguous. The CDR3 consists of 13 residues. Trimming took off 3 bases at V and 0 bases at J, with 6 bases between the two ends. Looked up from germline, CDR1 is SGDLS and CDR2 is YYNGEE. CDR3 loop: CASSAEMNTEAFF. In nucleotides, the CDR3 is TGTGCCAGCAGCGCGGAGATGAACACTGAAGCTTTCTTT.

This clone is a singleton in its sample. J is TRBJ2-7 and V is TRBV12-5, with 9 positions matching TRBD1. V was pared by 5 bases and J by 1 base, with 15 bases of the junction left unmatched. CDR3 length: 18 residues. CDR1 is LGHNT and CDR2 is FRNRAP in the germline V gene. CDR3 amino acids: CASGPHAVGTGLSYEQYF. CDR3 in DNA: TGTGCTAGTGGTCCACATGCCGTCGGGACAGGGCTTTCCTACGAGCAGTACTTC.

This chain uses TRBV28 with TRBJ1-2; D gene unclear. V was trimmed by 0 bases and J by 8 bases, leaving 4 bases between them. The CDR3 is 11 residues long. Germline CDR1 MDHEN, CDR2 SYDVKM. Here the CDR3 reads CASSLWGGYTF. CDR3 DNA sequence: TGTGCCAGCAGTTTATGGGGGGGCTACACCTTC.

A few counts support this clone. This sequence joins TRBV7-9 and TRBJ1-4; tentatively, D is TRBD1 (6 bases). Trimming removed 1 base at V and 3 bases at J, with 9 bases between. Germline V gives CDR1 SEHNR, CDR2 FQNEAQ (reference sequence). The CDR3 extends over 15 amino acids. CDR3 coding DNA: TGTGCCAGCAGCTTAGTGGCAGGGGCTAATGAAAAACTGTTTTTT. Its translation: CASSLVAGANEKLFF.